This TCR beta chain was observed in a study of blood T cell repertoires in COVID-19. Sequenced by immunoSEQ multiplex PCR; TCRdb stores in-frame clones only, minus some. The repertoire holds about 99,000 clones, with about four fifths as singletons. This CDR3 is 16 amino acids long. Trimming stripped 2 bases from V and 7 bases from J, with 21 bases between. Germline assignment: CDR1 SGHTS and CDR2 YDEGEE. The sequence derives from a man at least 80 years old with COVID-19, enrolled during active disease. The chain uses TRBV5-8 and TRBJ1-2; D might be TRBD1 (5 bases). The sequencing sample was made of peripheral blood. CDR3 sequence reads: CASSFTSGTGLFGYTF. The CDR3 nucleotides are TGTGCCAGCAGCTTCACCTCCGGGACTGGGTTATTTGGCTACACCTTC.